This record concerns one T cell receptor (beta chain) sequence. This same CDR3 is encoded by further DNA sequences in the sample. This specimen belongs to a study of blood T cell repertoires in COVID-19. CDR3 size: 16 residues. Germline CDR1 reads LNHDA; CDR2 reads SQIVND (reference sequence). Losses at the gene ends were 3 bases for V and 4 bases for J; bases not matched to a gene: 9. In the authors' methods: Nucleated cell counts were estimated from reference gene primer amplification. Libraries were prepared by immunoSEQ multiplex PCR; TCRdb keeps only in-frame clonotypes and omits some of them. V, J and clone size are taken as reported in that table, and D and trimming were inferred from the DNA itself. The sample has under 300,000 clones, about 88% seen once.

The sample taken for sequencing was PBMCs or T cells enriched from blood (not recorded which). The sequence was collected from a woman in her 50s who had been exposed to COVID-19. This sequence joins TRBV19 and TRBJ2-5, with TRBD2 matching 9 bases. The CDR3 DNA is TGTGCCAGTAGTATGGCCGCGGGGGGGCCAGGAGAGACCCAGTACTTC. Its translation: CASSMAAGGPGETQYF.